One sample yielded the 4 T cell receptor beta chains listed below, sequenced in a study of T-cell reconstitution after alpha-beta-depleted transplantation in children. Molecular barcoding with unique molecular identifiers was used for the TCRbeta library. Each CDR3 protein is one row after TCRdb ran MiXCR on the PCR reads. Counted here are about 460,000 distinct CDR3 sequences, under 15% occurring once; the ten biggest clones make up about 5.6%. The material was PBMCs from the stem cell graft donor, obtained from the stem cell graft. These receptor sequences come from a human donor who donated a stem cell graft to a child with combined immunodeficiency.

The V call is TRBV9, the J call TRBJ2-2; 7 bases match TRBD2. J was trimmed by 8 bases and V by 2 bases; bases with no gene match: 15. Germline V gene lookup returns CDR1 SGDLS and CDR2 YYNGEE. This CDR3 spans 17 amino acids. The CDR3: CASSVTRGGMFNGELFF. CDR3 DNA: TGTGCCAGCAGCGTTACGAGGGGAGGGATGTTTAATGGGGAGCTGTTTTTT.

This clonotype was seen a handful of times. J is TRBJ2-3 and V is TRBV7-9; the D gene is possibly TRBD2 (5 bases). Trimming took off 2 bases at V and 2 bases at J, with 14 bases between the two ends. Germline CDR1 reads SEHNR; CDR2 reads FQNEAQ (reference sequence). The CDR3 loop spans 16 amino acids. The CDR3 coding sequence is TGTGCCAGCAGCTTACCGGGCCGGGATCTCACAGATACGCAGTATTTT. Amino acids: CASSLPGRDLTDTQYF.

This clonotype was observed at least ten times. The V call is TRBV4-2, the J call TRBJ2-7; 9 bases map to TRBD2. Germline trimming cut 1 base from V and 6 bases from J; bases unmatched to any gene: 4. Germline V gene data show CDR1 as LGHNA and CDR2 as YNFKEQ. The CDR3 is made up of 14 amino acids. The CDR3 loop reads CASSQGGGVSEQYF. CDR3 nucleotide sequence: TGTGCCAGCAGCCAAGGCGGGGGGGTGAGCGAGCAGTACTTC.

The chain is built from TRBV3-1 and TRBJ2-7; 7 bases are a match to TRBD1. CDR3 length: 15 amino acids. Germline lookup yields CDR1 LGHDT and CDR2 YNNKEL (reference sequence). V was pared by 0 bases and J by 6 bases, with 8 bases of the junction left unmatched. CDR3 amino acids: CASSQDYRGPREQYF. CDR3 DNA: TGTGCCAGCAGCCAAGATTACAGGGGCCCCCGCGAGCAGTACTTC.